The present T cell receptor beta chain was sequenced within a study of blood T cell repertoires in COVID-19. Participant reports of clinical history set cohort assignment. Trimming took 3 bases from V and 4 from J; bases not matched to a gene: 6. This CDR3 is 15 amino acids long. CDR1 is SGHKS and CDR2 is YYEKEE in the germline V gene (reference sequence). Sequencing used immunoSEQ multiplex PCR; TCRdb keeps in-frame clones, though not all of them. Of around 370,000 clones listed, approximately 90% are singletons. The J gene is TRBJ1-3, the V gene TRBV5-5; 8 bases match TRBD1. Material for sequencing was PBMCs or T cells enriched from blood (not recorded which). The sequence was obtained from a woman aged 18-29 years who had recovered from COVID-19. CDR3: CASSSQGAGGNTIYF. In nucleotides, the CDR3 is TGTGCCAGCAGCTCCCAGGGGGCAGGGGGAAACACCATATATTTT.